This T cell receptor beta chain was sequenced in a study of monozygotic twins with inflammatory bowel disease. Regarding the study as a whole: With inverse Simpson as the measure, TCRbeta diversity was lower in IBD patients than in healthy co-twins. T cell subtypes that differed could not be told apart. IBD patients share fewer clonotypes with other people than healthy twins do, especially with disease activity.

Investigators made cDNA in eight separate reactions per sample. With the 5' RACE reads reprocessed, TCRdb shows one record per CDR3 protein and no DNA. This sample contains around 450,000 distinct CDR3 sequences. The CDR3 loop spans 13 amino acids. Germline-derived CDR1 and CDR2 are SGHTA and FQGNSA. Note on this clonotype: Antigen specificity is unknown.

The sample comprised blood. This clonotype was sampled from a human donor with ulcerative colitis or Crohn's disease, or a healthy co-twin of an affected twin (not recorded which). The genes are TRBV7-2 and TRBJ2-7; TCRdb names TRBD2, which stays unverified in the absence of DNA. CDR3 in amino acids: CASSLEAGDKQYF.